The clone carrying this T cell receptor (beta chain) showed up just a few times. Its cognate antigen is unknown. Primers used in a second PCR of about 6 to 11 cycles were a sample-barcoded 5' primer and a J-beta primer mix. Each cDNA molecule was tagged by a template-switch adaptor that had 12 random nucleotides. One entry per CDR3 protein results from TCRdb running MiXCR on the 5' RACE reads. Of more than 1,400,000 distinct CDR3 sequences listed, approximately 42% are singletons. This sample was taken from a study of blood T cells in healthy people across ages. Study-level findings and limits: It was found that TCR beta diversity correlated strongly with the percentage of naive T cells.

A minimum of 7 million PBMCs was isolated per sample. The CDR3 totals 14 residues. The germline CDR1 and CDR2 sequences are MNHNY and SVGAGI (reference sequence). V was pared by 6 bases and J by 6 bases, with 18 bases between. The source of this sequence is a woman younger than 35 in good health. The chain couples TRBV6-6 to TRBJ2-7, with D perhaps matching TRBD1 (5 bases). Sequencing was performed on blood. CDR3 sequence reads: CASSILTVTSEQYF. In DNA form, the CDR3 reads TGTGCCAGCAGCATCCTGACAGTTACGAGCGAGCAGTACTTC.